This T cell receptor beta chain stems from a study of blood T cell repertoires in COVID-19. Study in general: PBMCs, B-cell-depleted T cells, or T cells were the source of the cDNA or gDNA that made up the material.

Per the germline V gene, CDR1 is LNHDA and CDR2 is SQIVND (reference sequence). The CDR3 spans 15 residues. The trim removed 5 bases at V and 6 bases at J, leaving 8 bases unmatched. The protocol was immunoSEQ multiplex PCR, while the TCRdb copy is restricted to in-frame clones and leaves out a portion. The data hold fewer than 95,000 clones, with 88% observed a single time. Material for sequencing was peripheral blood. This chain connects TRBV19 to TRBJ2-1; TRBD1 matches 9 bases. The TCR sequence derives from a woman aged 80 or over with acute or convalescent COVID-19. Written as DNA, the CDR3 is TGTGCCAGTAGTGGGATACAGGGGGCCCTCAATGAGCAGTTCTTC. Its protein is CASSGIQGALNEQFF.